The entry below describes one T cell receptor beta chain. The sample originates from a study of blood T cell repertoires in COVID-19. Study-level background: Italy, Spain and the United States were the sources of the convalescent and acute COVID-19 samples.

This CDR3 is 17 amino acids long. V was clipped by 0 bases and J by 4 bases; unmatched bases: 8. Germline CDR1 and CDR2: MGHRA and YSYEKL. This table comes from immunoSEQ multiplex PCR, and its TCRdb copy is limited to in-frame clones, with some not included. The sample lists 80,000 to 100,000 clones; under 90% were seen once. V gene TRBV4-1 combines with J gene TRBJ2-3; 9 nucleotides match TRBD2. Material: peripheral blood. This sequence was found in a human donor with active COVID-19. The donor label of this sample is uncertain. The CDR3: CASSQERRAGGPDTQYF. The CDR3 DNA follows: TGCGCCAGCAGCCAAGAACGCCGCGCGGGGGGGCCAGATACGCAGTATTTT.